The 11 T cell receptor beta chains given below trace back to one sample, sequenced in a study of T-cell reconstitution after alpha-beta-depleted transplantation in children (dated by TCRdb to about 2016). Sample treatment or condition, as interpreted from the label and publication: allogeneic hematopoietic cell transplantation with graft depleted of TCRalphabeta T cells and CD19 B cells. The library was obtained by PCR. Sequenced on an Illumina HiSeq 2500. TCR library preparation used molecular barcoding, with unique molecular identifiers applied to normalize quantification of the TCRbeta repertoire. TCRdb reanalyzed the raw reads on its own, using fastp at Q25 for trimming and MiXCR for clone calling, and kept in-frame beta chains. Each record represents a unique CDR3 protein, reported with the most common genes and DNA among its rows. In this sample the table shows 200,000 to 250,000 distinct CDR3 sequences, 8.4% of which occur a single time. 35% of the sample rests with the top ten.

Sequenced here: PBMCs, mostly from graft donor cells, sampled 360 days after TCRalphabeta/CD19-depleted stem cell transplant. Receptor source: a male patient between 2 and 15 years old who had a stem cell transplant for acute myeloid leukemia, so the T cells may come from the graft donor.

This clonotype has ten or more counts. The J gene is TRBJ2-3, the V gene TRBV20-1; 16 bases agree with TRBD2. This CDR3 region has 18 residues. With V trimmed by 3 bases and J by 3 bases, 9 bases remained unmatched. Germline V gene sequence: CDR1 DFQATT, CDR2 SNEGSKA (reference sequence). The CDR3 loop reads CSARGLAGGHEITDTQYF. The CDR3 nucleotides read TGCAGTGCTAGGGGACTAGCGGGAGGGCACGAAATAACAGATACGCAGTATTTT.

This clonotype was picked up many times. The chain joins TRBV12-3 or TRBV12-4 to TRBJ2-7; weak D call: TRBD2 (6 bases). The CDR3 totals 12 residues. Trimming left V 3 bases short and J 5 bases short, with 8 bases between. In DNA form, the CDR3 reads TGTGCCAGCAGTTTGGGAGGTCACGAGCAGTACGTC. This sequence encodes CASSLGGHEQYV.

Concerning this clonotype itself: A single base separates this from a much larger clone, so it may be a read error. The chain recombines TRBV6-5 with TRBJ2-3, with D perhaps assigned TRBD1 or TRBD2 (5 bases each). V lost 4 bases and J lost 4, with 12 bases in between. Germline V gene lookup returns CDR1 MNHEY and CDR2 SVGAGI. There are 14 residues in the CDR3. CDR3 nucleotides: TGTGCCAGCAGTTTGGGACGGGTCCCAGATACGCAGTATTTT. Translated: CASSLGRVPDTQYF.

The table lists this clonotype with a few counts. Here the CDR3 DNA reads TGTGCCACCCGACAGGGCTGGGGTAGCAATCAGCCCCAGCATTTT. Translation gives CATRQGWGSNQPQHF. The chain couples TRBV2 to TRBJ1-5; TRBD1 matches 7 bases. The CDR3 has 15 amino acids. From germline, CDR1 is SNHLY and CDR2 FYNNEI. The trim removed 10 bases at V and 0 bases at J, leaving 9 bases unmatched.

V usage is TRBV6-2 or TRBV6-3 and J usage is TRBJ2-7; 8 positions agree with TRBD2. CDR3 length equals 14 residues. Germline V lookup: CDR1 MNHEY, CDR2 SVGEGT. After removal of 2 bases from V and 3 bases from J, the junction contained 3 bases not matched to a gene. The CDR3 region has the DNA TGTGCCAGCAGTTACGAGACTAGCGTCTACGAGCAGTACTTC. Translating gives CASSYETSVYEQYF.

This clonotype was seen a few times. The chain links TRBV20-1 to TRBJ2-1; 10 bases are shared with TRBD2. The CDR3 totals 16 residues. Germline-derived CDR1 and CDR2 are DFQATT and SNEGSKA (reference sequence). Trimming removed 6 bases from V and 4 bases from J; junction bases left unmatched: 12. Here the CDR3 DNA reads TGCAGTGCCCCCGACCCGGGACTAGCGCTGTACAATGAGCAGTTCTTC. Residues: CSAPDPGLALYNEQFF.

This clonotype was counted at least ten times. The chain is built from TRBV10-3 and TRBJ1-5; maybe TRBD1 (6 bases). The CDR3 length is 15 residues. Trimming left V 6 bases short and J 2 bases short, with 14 bases between. Germline CDR1 and CDR2: ENHRY and SYGVKD. CDR3 residues: CAIRAGAAGNQPQHF. CDR3 DNA sequence: TGTGCCATCAGGGCAGGGGCCGCCGGCAATCAGCCCCAGCATTTT.

J is TRBJ2-1 and V is TRBV4-3; TRBD1 agrees at 9 bases. The CDR3 is 16 amino acids. Germline assignment: CDR1 LGHNA and CDR2 YSLEER. J lost 2 bases, V lost 4 bases, and 6 bases had no gene match. The CDR3 spells CASSLNRGLPYNEQFF. The CDR3 nucleotides read TGCGCCAGCAGCCTTAACAGGGGGCTCCCCTACAATGAGCAGTTCTTC.

This clonotype was seen repeatedly, ten times or more. This chain connects TRBV7-3 to TRBJ2-1; no reliable D call. CDR3 length: 13 residues. Germline CDR1 reads SGHTA; CDR2 reads FQGTGA. V gave up 1 base and J gave up 8 bases, with 9 bases separating them. The CDR3 region is CASSLRASDEQFF. In DNA form, the CDR3 reads TGTGCCAGCAGCTTAAGGGCATCGGATGAGCAGTTCTTC.

This chain joins TRBV7-9 and TRBJ2-7, with no clear D. Per the germline V gene, CDR1 is SEHNR and CDR2 is FQNEAQ (reference sequence). This CDR3 has 15 amino acids. Trimming removed 5 bases at V and 4 bases at J, with 18 bases between. The CDR3 DNA reads TGTGCCAGCAGCCATCCCGACACCGCCTTTTACGAGCAGTACTTC. Its protein product is CASSHPDTAFYEQYF.

In this sample, this clonotype turned up many times. The chain links TRBV15 to TRBJ2-3; TRBD2 is a possible D gene (5 bases). The ends were cut back, 0 bases at V and 1 base at J, with 11 bases in the middle. Germline CDR1 LNHNV, CDR2 YYDKDF (reference sequence). The CDR3 totals 16 residues. DNA of the CDR3: TGTGCCACCAGCAGAGATCGGATGAGGGGCACAGATACGCAGTATTTT. Translation gives CATSRDRMRGTDTQYF. The full variable domain, rest sourced from reference TRBV15 and TRBJ2-3, is DAMVIQNPRYQVTQFGKPVTLSCSQTLNHNVMYWYQQKSSQAPKLLFHYYDKDFNNEADTPDNFQSRRPNTSFCFLDIRSPGLGDTAMYLCATSRDRMRGTDTQYFGPGTRLTVL.